One sample yielded the 29 T cell receptor beta chains listed below, sequenced in a study of regulatory T cells in long-lasting Graves disease. Time point meaning: newly diagnosed GD, antithyroid drugs for less than 3 months. The TCR library used RNA extracted from PBMCs. iRepertoire HTBI primers and Arm-PCR of CDR3 regions built TCR beta libraries. TCRdb re-derived calls from the multiplex PCR reads in MiXCR, one entry per CDR3 protein. This sample has hundreds of thousands of distinct CDR3 sequences, with 15% to 20% found just once. These records were also assigned to another study, of T cells in Graves' hyperthyroidism and ophthalmopathy.

The sample here was peripheral blood mononuclear cells (PBMCs), taken at new diagnosis, from a patient treated with antithyroid drugs. Receptors were obtained from a woman aged 35-65 years with Graves disease.

This clonotype was seen more than once but under ten times. The DNA of the CDR3 is TGTGCCAGCAGATTGGGACAGGGAGCAGATACGCAGTATTTT. It specifies CASRLGQGADTQYF. J is TRBJ2-3 and V is TRBV7-8, with 9 positions matching TRBD1. Unmatched junction bases numbered 5, after V lost 6 bases and J lost 4 bases. This CDR3 is built from 14 residues. Germline V gives CDR1 SGHVS, CDR2 FQNEAQ. Full variable domain (rest looked up from reference TRBV7-8 and TRBJ2-3): GAGVSQSPRYKVAKRGQDVALRCDPISGHVSLFWYQQALGQGPEFLTYFQNEAQLDKSGLPSDRFFAERPEGSVSTLKIQRTQQEDSAVYLCASRLGQGADTQYFGPGTRLTVL.

The V and J genes are TRBV14 and TRBJ2-3, with 9 bases fitting TRBD2. This CDR3 is 18 amino acids long. The germline CDR1 and CDR2 sequences are SGHDN and FVKESK. J lost 0 bases, V lost 1 base, and 8 bases had no gene match. The CDR3 is CASSQGIAGEISTDTQYF. CDR3 coding DNA: TGTGCCAGCAGCCAAGGGATAGCGGGGGAAATTAGCACAGATACGCAGTATTTT.

This clonotype was seen a handful of times. This chain connects TRBV6-1 to TRBJ1-2; 7 positions match TRBD1. Germline loops: CDR1 MNHNS, CDR2 SASEGT. The J segment lost 6 bases and the V segment lost 7 bases, leaving 11 bases of the junction unmatched. The CDR3 loop spans 14 amino acids. As DNA, the CDR3 is TGTGCCAGCACTCACAGGGGACCGTCCAATGGCTACACCTTC. It yields the protein CASTHRGPSNGYTF.

The sample holds a few counts of this clonotype. V and J are TRBV10-1 and TRBJ1-4; D is ambiguous. CDR1 is WNHNN, CDR2 SYGVQD, per germline (reference sequence). V lost 4 bases and J 5 bases, leaving 8 bases between the germline ends. The CDR3 has 13 amino acids. DNA for the CDR3: TGCGCCAGCAGTGGAAGTCGAAATGAAAAACTGTTTTTT. Translated, it gives CASSGSRNEKLFF.

The chain couples TRBV19 to TRBJ1-5; a possible D gene is TRBD1 (6 bases). This CDR3 has 15 residues. V lost 5 bases to trimming and J lost 3 bases, with 14 bases between them. In germline, CDR1 is LNHDA, CDR2 SQIVND (reference sequence). The CDR3 DNA reads TGTGCCAGTAGTGGCGGACAGCGCCTCAATCAGCCCCAGCATTTT. Translated: CASSGGQRLNQPQHF.

This clonotype was observed many times. The chain couples TRBV12-3 or TRBV12-4 to TRBJ1-1; 9 bases are a match to TRBD1. The V segment lost 6 bases and the J segment 3 bases; nucleotides outside the gene matches: 5. The CDR3 has 14 residues. In nucleotides, the CDR3 is TGTGCCAGCAGGCGGGGACAGGGTCACACTGAAGCTTTCTTT. This encodes CASRRGQGHTEAFF.

In its sample, this clonotype was seen a few times. J is TRBJ1-5 and V is TRBV7-2; the D gene is possibly TRBD1 (6 bases). This CDR3 comprises 17 residues. V lost 4 bases and J lost 4, with 20 bases in between. In germline, CDR1 is SGHTA, CDR2 FQGNSA. The CDR3 sequence: CASSSRGGVNGNQPQHF. The CDR3 region has the DNA TGTGCCAGCAGCTCCCGGGGGGGCGTCAACGGGAATCAGCCCCAGCATTTT. The whole variable domain, filled in from reference TRBV7-2 and TRBJ1-5, reads GAGVSQSPSNKVTEKGKDVELRCDPISGHTALYWYRQSLGQGLEFLIYFQGNSAPDKSGLPSDRFSAERTGGSVSTLTIQRTQQEDSAVYLCASSSRGGVNGNQPQHFGDGTRLSIL.

The sample holds many counts of this clonotype. V gene TRBV27 combines with J gene TRBJ1-5; D perhaps matches TRBD1 (5 bases). This CDR3 has 13 residues. The V and J ends lost 9 bases and 5 bases respectively, with 14 bases between them. The germline V gene has CDR1 MNHEY and CDR2 SMNVEV (reference sequence). CDR3 bases: TGTGCCAGTGGGACGGTACCCGATCAGCCCCAGCATTTT. Encoded protein: CASGTVPDQPQHF.

This clonotype came up many times. V gene TRBV2 combines with J gene TRBJ1-2, with D possibly TRBD1 on 5 matching bases. V dropped 4 bases and J dropped 2 bases, with 11 bases sitting between them. The CDR3 totals 14 residues. Germline V gene sequence: CDR1 SNHLY, CDR2 FYNNEI. This CDR3 reads CASSASTANYGYTF. CDR3 coding DNA: TGTGCCAGCAGTGCCTCGACAGCGAACTATGGCTACACCTTC.

DNA for the CDR3: TGTGCCAGCAGTCCAGAGCGGGGCTGGAACATTCAGTACTTC. Amino acid sequence: CASSPERGWNIQYF. The chain uses TRBV7-9 and TRBJ2-4, with TRBD2 identical over 7 bases. Germline V CDR1 and CDR2: SEHNR, FQNEAQ (reference sequence). This CDR3 is 14 amino acids long. The V segment lost 6 bases and the J segment 7 bases; nucleotides outside the gene matches: 9.

In this sample, this clonotype turned up many times. The V call is TRBV5-6, the J call TRBJ2-7; D possibly corresponds to TRBD1 (6 bases). V was pared by 8 bases and J by 5 bases, with 11 bases between. Germline V gene data show CDR1 as SGHDT and CDR2 as YYEEEE. The CDR3 loop spans 11 amino acids. CDR3 coding DNA: TGTGCCAGTGCCAGGGGCCACGAGCAGTACTTC. Translated, it gives CASARGHEQYF.

This clonotype occurred many times. This rearrangement joins TRBV27 to TRBJ1-3; 10 bases map to TRBD1. The V and J ends lost 6 bases and 4 bases, in that order; junction bases with no gene match: 6. CDR1 and CDR2 (germline): MNHEY, SMNVEV (reference sequence). The CDR3 extends over 15 amino acids. CDR3 DNA sequence: TGTGCCAGCAGAGCTGACAGGGGGCTAGGAAACACCATATATTTT. Translated, it gives CASRADRGLGNTIYF.

This sequence joins TRBV20-1 and TRBJ1-4; no clear D. This CDR3 comprises 13 residues. Trimming stripped 1 base from V and 5 bases from J, with 8 bases between. Germline CDR1 and CDR2: DFQATT and SNEGSKA (reference sequence). CDR3 sequence (DNA): TGCAGTGCTAGAGGCGGCTACAATGAAAAACTGTTTTTT. Protein sequence: CSARGGYNEKLFF.

This clonotype was recorded at least ten times. The chain carries TRBV20-1 and TRBJ2-3; no firm D call. Germline V CDR1 and CDR2: DFQATT, SNEGSKA (reference sequence). The CDR3 covers 14 residues. V lost 3 bases to trimming and J lost 0 bases, with 10 bases between them. CDR3 sequence (DNA): TGCAGTGCTAGGATCGGGTCGAGCACAGATACGCAGTATTTT. Encoded protein: CSARIGSSTDTQYF.

V is TRBV5-4 and J is TRBJ2-3; TRBD2 might be the D (8 bases). The CDR3 runs 17 residues. V lost 4 bases and J 10 bases, leaving 28 bases between the germline ends. CDR1 SGHNT and CDR2 YYREEE come from the germline V gene (reference sequence). CDR3: CASSGPAGALIRGAQYF. CDR3 DNA sequence: TGTGCCAGCAGCGGACCAGCGGGGGCGCTCATCAGGGGGGCGCAGTATTTT.

This clonotype was counted ten times or more. The chain employs TRBV6-2 or TRBV6-3 and TRBJ2-1, with 8 nucleotides matching TRBD2. Germline loops: CDR1 MNHEY, CDR2 SVGEGT. V lost 5 bases and J lost 9; bases outside the gene matches: 15. This CDR3 spans 16 amino acids. CDR3 in amino acids: CASSEQGTGGGGEQFF. CDR3 bases: TGTGCCAGCAGTGAACAGGGAACCGGGGGGGGCGGTGAGCAGTTCTTC.

This clonotype came up many times. V and J are TRBV2 and TRBJ2-7, with D perhaps TRBD2 (6 bases). The length of the CDR3 is 12 residues. CDR1 and CDR2 from the germline V gene are SNHLY and FYNNEI. Trimming left V 7 bases short and J 0 bases short, with 7 bases between. Here the CDR3 DNA reads TGTGCCAGCAAGACTAGCTCCTACGAGCAGTACTTC. Translation: CASKTSSYEQYF.

Notes on this clonotype: Given a much more abundant clone one base away, this may be a read error. The V and J genes are TRBV5-1 and TRBJ1-2; unclear D gene. CDR1 SGHRS and CDR2 YFSETQ come from the germline V gene. This CDR3 is 12 amino acids long. This CDR3 reads CANSSDFYGYTF. CDR3 DNA sequence: TGCGCCAACAGCTCGGACTTCTATGGCTACACCTTC.

The sample holds a few counts of this clonotype. The rearrangement uses TRBV15 and TRBJ2-7, with a weak D call TRBD1 (5 bases). V was trimmed by 3 bases and J by 2 bases, leaving 23 bases between them. Germline CDR1 LNHNV, CDR2 YYDKDF (reference sequence). The CDR3 is 18 residues long. The CDR3 is CATSSAKPRGLPPYEQYF. CDR3 coding DNA: TGTGCCACCAGCAGTGCTAAACCTAGGGGCCTTCCCCCCTACGAGCAGTACTTC.

This clonotype was recorded many times. The chain links TRBV19 to TRBJ1-1; no clear D. The CDR3 is made up of 12 amino acids. V was pared by 5 bases and J by 2 bases, with 6 bases between. Germline V lookup: CDR1 LNHDA, CDR2 SQIVND (reference sequence). The CDR3 here is CASSWLNTEAFF. In DNA, the CDR3 is TGTGCCAGTAGTTGGTTAAACACTGAAGCTTTCTTT.

The chain joins TRBV5-4 to TRBJ2-5; D may be TRBD1 or TRBD2 (5 bases each). V was trimmed by 4 bases and J by 4 bases, leaving 20 bases between them. Germline V lookup: CDR1 SGHNT, CDR2 YYREEE (reference sequence). The length of the CDR3 is 16 residues. In DNA, the CDR3 is TGTGCCAGCAGCCTGAGTGCCACAGCTGGGGGAGAGACCCAGTACTTC. Its translation: CASSLSATAGGETQYF.

As to this clonotype: The junction does not match germline at one end; this may be a read error. The chain carries TRBV12-3 or TRBV12-4 and TRBJ2-1; a weak D match, TRBD1 (5 bases). This CDR3 is 14 amino acids long. The CDR3 protein is CASNRQSSYSEQFF. The CDR3 DNA is TGTGCCAGCAACAGACAGAGCTCCTACAGTGAGCAGTTCTTC.

The chain combines TRBV5-4 with TRBJ1-2; D is ambiguous. This CDR3 has 13 residues. CDR1 and CDR2 (germline): SGHNT, YYREEE (reference sequence). Trimming took off 6 bases at V and 2 bases at J, with 11 bases between the two ends. The CDR3 reads CASNLDGNYGYTF. The CDR3 bases are TGTGCCAGCAACCTGGACGGGAACTATGGCTACACCTTC.

This clonotype occurred many times. The chain combines TRBV3-1 with TRBJ1-1; possible D gene TRBD1, 5 bases. Germline CDR1 reads LGHDT; CDR2 reads YNNKEL (reference sequence). Trimming removed 1 base from V and 8 bases from J, with 8 bases in between. This CDR3 spans 12 amino acids. CDR3 region: CASSQGGWEAFF. DNA for the CDR3: TGTGCCAGCAGCCAAGGGGGGTGGGAAGCTTTCTTT.

Worth noting for this clonotype: A much bigger clone sits one base away, suggesting this may be a read error. DNA of the CDR3: TGTGCCAGCAGCGATATGCGCGGGGGCTTGAACACCGGGGAGCTGTTTTTT. Translation gives CASSDMRGGLNTGELFF. The chain couples TRBV13 to TRBJ2-2, with D possibly being TRBD2 (7 bases). Germline values: CDR1 PRHDT, CDR2 FYEKMQ (reference sequence). The CDR3 has 17 amino acids. Trimming removed 5 bases from V and 1 base from J, with 17 bases in between. Together with reference TRBV13 and TRBJ2-2, the CDR3 gives the full variable domain: AAGVIQSPRHLIKEKRETATLKCYPIPRHDTVYWYQQGPGQDPQFLISFYEKMQSDKGSIPDRFSAQQFSDYHSELNMSSLELGDSALYFCASSDMRGGLNTGELFFGEGSRLTVL.

This clonotype was seen many times. The gene calls are TRBV12-3 or TRBV12-4 and TRBJ2-3; D is unclear. The CDR3 is made up of 17 amino acids. Trimming removed 3 bases at V and 1 base at J, with 17 bases between. CDR3 in DNA: TGTGCCAGCAGTTTTCGTCCCCCTGCTTCAGGCACAGATACGCAGTATTTT. This sequence encodes CASSFRPPASGTDTQYF.

This chain joins TRBV7-9 and TRBJ2-7; 12 positions agree with TRBD1. The V and J ends lost 6 bases and 4 bases, in that order; junction bases with no gene match: 7. The CDR3 length is 15 residues. CDR1 and CDR2 (germline): SEHNR, FQNEAQ (reference sequence). The CDR3 region has the DNA TGTGCCAGCAGGAGGTTGGGACAGGGGGCTTACGAGCAGTACTTC. Residues: CASRRLGQGAYEQYF.

This clonotype showed up just a few times. The genes are TRBV7-3 and TRBJ2-3, with no clear D. The length of the CDR3 is 13 residues. With 5 bases removed from V and 1 base from J, the gap between germline ends came to 7 bases. Germline values: CDR1 SGHTA, CDR2 FQGTGA. In nucleotides, the CDR3 is TGTGCCAGCAGCCACGCCGGCACAGATACGCAGTATTTT. Translated, it gives CASSHAGTDTQYF.

In its sample, this clonotype was seen many times. The CDR3 DNA reads TGCGCCAGCAGTGGAGGGAGCGGCTATGGCTACACCTTC. Protein: CASSGGSGYGYTF. J is TRBJ1-2 and V is TRBV4-1; D remains unclear. This CDR3 is 13 amino acids long. CDR1 is MGHRA, CDR2 YSYEKL, per germline. V shed 6 bases and J shed 4 bases, with 12 bases lying between them.